This TCR beta chain was retrieved from a study of neoadjuvant anti-PD-1 for oral cavity cancer. Study-level findings and limits: PBMC Gini-index clonality exceeded responders' in non-responders post-nivolumab.

Clones were sequenced by immunoSEQ multiplex PCR, and TCRdb holds only the in-frame ones, with some missing. The sample comprises tens of thousands of clones, about 83% of which are singletons, and roughly 3.5% rests with the top ten. The V gene lost 6 bases and the J gene lost 11 bases, with 23 bases spanning the gap. Germline V gene sequence: CDR1 MDHEN, CDR2 SYDVKM. The CDR3 is made up of 15 amino acids. About this clone: The antigen is not known.

Patients were newly diagnosed with stage II-IVA oral cavity squamous cell carcinoma without prior systemic or radiation treatment. This specimen was PBMCs, taken before nivolumab (anti-PD-1) treatment. This receptor was taken from a person aged 35-80 years with oral cavity squamous cell carcinoma. The chain links TRBV28 to TRBJ2-1; D gene ambiguous. CDR3 coding DNA: TGTGCCAGCAGACAATCTACTCCTATCAGAGCACAGCAGTTCTTC. Amino acid sequence: CASRQSTPIRAQQFF.